This T cell receptor beta chain was observed in a study of blood T cell repertoires in COVID-19. Authors' analysis steps: Estimated nucleated cell counts came from reference gene primer amplification. Assay: immunoSEQ multiplex PCR; the TCRdb copy retains only in-frame clones and omits some. For V, J and clone size, that table is used; D and trimming come from the DNA. Here the sample spans under 45,000 clones, approximately 86% being singletons. Germline-derived CDR1 and CDR2 are SGHTA and FQGTGA. The CDR3 runs 13 residues. V was clipped by 1 base and J by 10 bases; unmatched bases: 3. The chain links TRBV7-3 to TRBJ2-1; 8 bases line up with TRBD2. The origin of this receptor is a man in his forties with active COVID-19. Sequenced sample: peripheral blood. In DNA form, the CDR3 reads TGTGCCAGCAGCTTAATGCGGGAGGCGGAGCAGTTCTTC. Translated: CASSLMREAEQFF.